This TCR beta chain stems from a study of CD8+ T cells in alopecia areata. Details on this clone: Antigen: not known.

The study's findings and limits: Normal scalp showed lower clonality than lesional scalp, especially alopecia totalis/universalis. Tofacitinib significantly lowered scalp clonality and expanded CD8+ clones among the top 100. Under tofacitinib, numerous expanded lesional clonotypes remained detectable in scalp and blood.

Extracted RNA was reverse transcribed into cDNA, the sequencing template. Profiling relied on immunoSEQ multiplex PCR, and the TCRdb table lists in-frame clones only, not all of them. The sample consists of roughly 140,000 clones, approximately 85% of them appearing once. Treatment described: oral pan-JAK inhibitor, 5-10 mg twice daily. Lesional scalp tissue (obtained by punch biopsy) and peripheral blood were collected from alopecia areata patients. This material consisted of CD8+ T cells sorted from blood, taken at week 4, from a patient treated with tofacitinib. The TCR originated in a human donor with alopecia areata.

DNA of the CDR3: TGTGCCACCAGCAGAGCCCGGACTAGCGGGAACTACAATGAGCAGTTCTTC. It codes for CATSRARTSGNYNEQFF. The genes are TRBV15 and TRBJ2-1, with TRBD2 matching 12 bases. The CDR3 has 17 residues. Germline-derived CDR1 and CDR2 are LNHNV and YYDKDF (reference sequence). V trimming: 1 base; J trimming: 3 bases; junction bases outside the gene matches: 4.